Following are 31 T cell receptor beta chains from one sample sequenced in a study of blood T cells in healthy people across ages. PCR was performed a second time for about 7 to 11 cycles using a sample-barcoded 5' primer and a J-beta primer mix. TCRdb recomputed calls from the 5' RACE reads with MiXCR, one row per CDR3 protein. This sample yields around 1,900,000 distinct CDR3 sequences, of which more than 35% are seen a single time; 20% to 25% belongs to the top ten. Sequenced material: blood. The receptors shown here come from a human donor in good health.

A few counts support this clonotype. This chain links TRBV7-9 with TRBJ2-3; D remains ambiguous. V was trimmed by 1 base and J by 0 bases, leaving 11 bases between them. CDR3 length equals 16 residues. Germline CDR1 and CDR2: SEHNR and FQNEAQ (reference sequence). Written as DNA, the CDR3 is TGTGCCAGCAGCTTAGTCTCCATTGCTAGCACAGATACGCAGTATTTT. Protein product: CASSLVSIASTDTQYF.

This clonotype was seen only a few times. The CDR3 nucleotides are TGCGCCAGCAGCTATCAGGGGGGTGAAGCTTTCTTT. Translation: CASSYQGGEAFF. This chain connects TRBV5-1 to TRBJ1-1; 7 bases are a match to TRBD1. The V gene end was trimmed by 3 bases and the J gene end by 7 bases; junction bases not matched to a gene: 3. The CDR3 length is 12 residues. Germline loops: CDR1 SGHRS, CDR2 YFSETQ. The full variable domain, its missing parts supplied by reference TRBV5-1 and TRBJ1-1, is KAGVTQTPRYLIKTRGQQVTLSCSPISGHRSVSWYQQTPGQGLQFLFEYFSETQRNKGNFPGRFSGRQFSNSRSEMNVSTLELGDSALYLCASSYQGGEAFFGQGTRLTVV.

This chain links TRBV20-1 with TRBJ1-2; D is unresolved. The CDR3 has 15 amino acids. Germline CDR1 reads DFQATT; CDR2 reads SNEGSKA (reference sequence). The germline V and J ends were trimmed by 0 bases and 2 bases, with 13 bases remaining between them. The CDR3 nucleotides read TGCAGTGCTAGAGAGTTTTCCCGAGGAAACTATGGCTACACCTTC. Protein product: CSAREFSRGNYGYTF.

J is TRBJ1-2 and V is TRBV28; TRBD1 matches 7 bases. Germline V gene sequence: CDR1 MDHEN, CDR2 SYDVKM. The junction had 8 bases not matched to a gene; V was cut back by 4 bases and J by 12 bases. This CDR3 has 12 residues. The CDR3 is CASSSGGGKDTF. The CDR3 nucleotides read TGTGCCAGCAGTTCAGGGGGGGGGAAGGACACCTTC.

There are a few counts of this clonotype. The chain employs TRBV6-5 and TRBJ2-3; a weak D match, TRBD1 (6 bases). V was trimmed by 0 bases and J by 12 bases, leaving 19 bases between them. There are 15 residues in the CDR3. Germline-derived CDR1 and CDR2 are MNHEY and SVGAGI. Written as DNA, the CDR3 is TGTGCCAGCAGTTACTCACGGACAGCCCTCCAGACCCAGTATTTT. Translated: CASSYSRTALQTQYF.

This clonotype showed up just a few times. The rearrangement joins TRBV24-1 to TRBJ2-7; TRBD2 matches 8 bases. The V gene end was trimmed by 5 bases and the J gene end by 3 bases; junction bases not matched to a gene: 8. Per germline, CDR1 KGHDR and CDR2 SFDVKD. The CDR3 is 15 amino acids. The CDR3, as DNA: TGTGCCACCAGTGCCGGCGGGGGGAATGTCTACGAGCAGTACTTC. Amino acid sequence: CATSAGGGNVYEQYF.

To note about this clonotype: One end of the junction does not line up with germline, which may come from a read error. The chain links TRBV15 to TRBJ1-4; tentatively, D is TRBD1 (6 bases). Germline lookup yields CDR1 LNHNV and CDR2 YYDKDF (reference sequence). CDR3 size: 17 residues. The DNA of the CDR3 is TGTGCCACCAGCCACGTGGGAGGGGGACGCGTTTATGAAGAACTGTTTTTT. It codes for CATSHVGGGRVYEELFF.

This clonotype came up many times. This chain connects TRBV4-1 to TRBJ2-7; 10 bases are shared with TRBD1. The CDR3 contains 15 residues. Trimming at V came to 6 bases and at J to 3 bases, leaving 8 bases not matched to a gene. Looked up from germline, CDR1 is MGHRA and CDR2 is YSYEKL. CDR3 region: CASRTTGGGIYEQYF. The CDR3 nucleotides are TGCGCCAGCAGGACGACAGGGGGCGGTATCTACGAGCAGTACTTC.

The rearrangement uses TRBV2 and TRBJ1-6; D is possibly TRBD1 (5 bases). This CDR3 is built from 13 residues. Trimming removed 11 bases at V and 8 bases at J, with 16 bases between. Germline V CDR1 and CDR2: SNHLY, FYNNEI. CDR3 in DNA: TGTGCCGGAAAGGGGCAGGCGGATTCACCCCTCCACTTT. It encodes CAGKGQADSPLHF.

In its sample, this clonotype was seen a few times. The V call is TRBV12-3 or TRBV12-4, the J call TRBJ2-7; perhaps TRBD2 as D (6 bases). This CDR3 has 15 residues. Trimming took off 3 bases at V and 5 bases at J, with 17 bases between the two ends. CDR3 in DNA: TGTGCCAGCAGTTTCGGTTCAGGAGGGGTAGACGAGCAGTACTTC. Encoded protein: CASSFGSGGVDEQYF.

V and J are TRBV6-5 and TRBJ1-1; 7 nucleotides line up with TRBD1. J was trimmed by 4 bases and V by 6 bases; bases with no gene match: 11. Germline CDR1 is MNHEY and CDR2 is SVGAGI. The CDR3 length is 15 residues. CDR3 nucleotide sequence: TGTGCCAGCAGCTTCCACAGGGGATCGGGCACTGAAGCTTTCTTT. This sequence encodes CASSFHRGSGTEAFF.

The rearrangement uses TRBV30 and TRBJ2-5; tentative D call: TRBD1 (5 bases). The CDR3 length is 11 residues. Germline values: CDR1 GTSNPN, CDR2 SVGIG (reference sequence). V was trimmed by 4 bases and J by 7 bases, leaving 10 bases between them. Here the CDR3 DNA reads TGTGCCTGGACAGGGTCGGGGACCCAGTACTTC. Protein sequence: CAWTGSGTQYF.

This clonotype has more than one count but fewer than ten. The genes are TRBV5-1 and TRBJ2-7, with D perhaps matching TRBD2 (7 bases). Germline CDR1 reads SGHRS; CDR2 reads YFSETQ. With 4 bases removed from V and 0 bases from J, the gap between germline ends came to 20 bases. The CDR3 is 17 amino acids. The CDR3 spells CASSPKRGGGSSYEQYF. DNA for the CDR3: TGCGCCAGCAGCCCAAAGAGAGGGGGGGGTAGCTCCTACGAGCAGTACTTC.

This chain joins TRBV24-1 and TRBJ1-2, with 9 bases fitting TRBD1. Unmatched junction bases numbered 2, after V lost 2 bases and J lost 5 bases. In germline, CDR1 is KGHDR, CDR2 SFDVKD. The CDR3 length is 14 residues. This CDR3 reads CATSDSGTGYGYTF. In nucleotides, the CDR3 is TGTGCCACCAGTGATTCCGGGACAGGGTATGGCTACACCTTC.

This clonotype has just a few counts. The CDR3 loop reads CASSLASQGAKNIQYF. The CDR3 nucleotides are TGTGCCAGCAGCTTAGCATCCCAGGGGGCCAAAAACATTCAGTACTTC. The gene calls are TRBV7-2 and TRBJ2-4; tentative D call: TRBD1 (6 bases). The CDR3 length is 16 residues. Deletions cut 0 bases from V and 1 base from J, with 10 bases between. CDR1 is SGHTA and CDR2 is FQGNSA in the germline V gene.

This clonotype was recorded a few times. The V gene is TRBV4-3, the J gene TRBJ1-1; D is perhaps TRBD1 (6 bases). This CDR3 has 16 amino acids. CDR1 LGHNA and CDR2 YSLEER come from the germline V gene. Trimming left V 1 base short and J 3 bases short, with 15 bases between. CDR3 region: CASSQGGAGADTEAFF. Here the CDR3 DNA reads TGCGCCAGCAGCCAAGGAGGGGCAGGGGCGGACACTGAAGCTTTCTTT.

CDR3: CASSSRDNTLTGGEQYF. The CDR3 DNA follows: TGTGCCAGCAGCTCTCGGGACAACACACTTACCGGTGGCGAGCAGTACTTC. The genes are TRBV7-9 and TRBJ2-5; D is perhaps TRBD1 (6 bases). The J call may be faulty, since TRBJ2-7 better matches the DNA end. The CDR3 loop spans 17 amino acids. From germline, CDR1 is SEHNR and CDR2 FQNEAQ (reference sequence).

This clonotype was picked up a small number of times. V is TRBV6-6 and J is TRBJ1-5; D may be TRBD1 (6 bases). Germline-derived CDR1 and CDR2 are MNHNY and SVGAGI (reference sequence). V was trimmed by 5 bases and J by 4 bases, leaving 18 bases between them. The length of the CDR3 is 16 residues. The CDR3 DNA is TGTGCCAGCAGTCCCTCGGGGGGCCCTATTAATCAGCCCCAGCATTTT. It translates to CASSPSGGPINQPQHF.

The CDR3 nucleotides are TGTGCCAGCAGCGACTCTGACAGGGGGAACGAGCAGTACTTC. Residues: CASSDSDRGNEQYF. The gene calls are TRBV7-9 and TRBJ2-5, with 9 bases that match TRBD1. With the DNA end fitting TRBJ2-7 better, the J assignment may be wrong. The length of the CDR3 is 14 residues. Germline V gene sequence: CDR1 SEHNR, CDR2 FQNEAQ (reference sequence).

The genes are TRBV6-6 and TRBJ2-5, with TRBD1 matching over 8 bases. The DNA end is more similar to TRBJ2-7, so the J call may be wrong. The germline V gene encodes CDR1 MNHNY and CDR2 SVGAGI (reference sequence). There are 14 residues in the CDR3. The CDR3 loop reads CASGPGGSNYEQYF. CDR3 nucleotides: TGTGCCAGCGGCCCAGGGGGCAGTAACTACGAGCAGTACTTC.

The chain uses TRBV24-1 and TRBJ2-3; 7 bases line up with TRBD2. Germline CDR1 and CDR2: KGHDR and SFDVKD. CDR3 size: 15 residues. Trimming took 5 bases from V and 2 from J; bases not matched to a gene: 6. Written as DNA, the CDR3 is TGTGCCACCAGTGCCCAGCGGGGCTACACAGATACGCAGTATTTT. Translation: CATSAQRGYTDTQYF.

In this sample, this clonotype turned up a few times. The chain employs TRBV5-5 and TRBJ2-3; 10 bases align to TRBD1. Germline assignment: CDR1 SGHKS and CDR2 YYEKEE (reference sequence). The CDR3 sequence is 14 residues long. The V gene end was trimmed by 2 bases and the J gene end by 6 bases; junction bases not matched to a gene: 3. The CDR3 sequence: CASSFDRGLDTQYF. The CDR3 DNA follows: TGTGCCAGCAGCTTCGACAGGGGGCTCGATACGCAGTATTTT.

The chain links TRBV7-6 to TRBJ1-6; no firm D call. This CDR3 region has 16 residues. Germline V gene sequence: CDR1 SGHVS, CDR2 FNYEAQ. Trimming removed 9 bases from V and 7 bases from J, with 22 bases in between. This CDR3 reads CARRLAGGADNSPLHF. CDR3 nucleotides: TGTGCCAGACGCCTAGCCGGAGGCGCCGACAATTCACCCCTCCACTTT.

About this clonotype itself: The junction differs from germline at one of its ends, possibly a read error. The V call is TRBV5-1, the J call TRBJ2-5, with TRBD2 matching over 16 bases. Germline loops: CDR1 SGHRS, CDR2 YFSETQ. This CDR3 region has 17 residues. This CDR3 reads CASSQGLAGGPGETRYF. CDR3 coding DNA: TGCGCCAGCAGCCAGGGACTAGCGGGGGGGCCGGGAGAGACCCGGTACTTC.

This clonotype was found once. The J gene is TRBJ1-1, the V gene TRBV29-1; 9 bases map to TRBD1. The J segment lost 4 bases and the V segment lost 6 bases, leaving 3 bases of the junction unmatched. The CDR3 extends over 12 amino acids. Germline CDR1 is SQVTM and CDR2 is ANQGSEA. The CDR3 loop reads CSVWDRATEAFF. The CDR3 DNA sequence: TGCAGCGTATGGGACAGGGCCACTGAAGCTTTCTTT.

J is TRBJ2-3 and V is TRBV25-1, with 9 bases matching TRBD1. This CDR3 comprises 14 residues. V trimming: 7 bases; J trimming: 3 bases; junction bases outside the gene matches: 5. Looked up from germline, CDR1 is MGHDK and CDR2 is SYGVNS. In nucleotides, the CDR3 is TGTGCCAGCACCCACAGGGGGCGGACAGATACGCAGTATTTT. It codes for CASTHRGRTDTQYF.

The chain employs TRBV4-1 and TRBJ1-5, with D possibly being TRBD1 (5 bases). Germline V lookup: CDR1 MGHRA, CDR2 YSYEKL. V was cut by 4 bases and J by 2 bases, with 9 bases left in between. The CDR3 runs 14 residues. The CDR3 reads CASSPRDGNQPQHF. The CDR3 DNA reads TGCGCCAGCAGCCCCCGGGACGGCAATCAGCCCCAGCATTTT.

Concerning this clonotype itself: This may be a read error: a much more frequent sequence differs by one nucleotide. V and J are TRBV29-1 and TRBJ2-5; D tentatively fits TRBD1 or TRBD2 (5 bases each). Germline V CDR1 and CDR2: SQVTM, ANQGSEA. The CDR3 is made up of 11 amino acids. Here the CDR3 reads CSVEIGETQDF. The CDR3 DNA is TGCAGCGTTGAAATAGGGGAGACCCAGGACTTC.

This clonotype appeared a few times. J is TRBJ2-1 and V is TRBV7-9; possibly TRBD1 for D (5 bases). From germline, CDR1 is SEHNR and CDR2 FQNEAQ (reference sequence). The CDR3 covers 16 residues. V lost 4 bases and J 0 bases, leaving 13 bases between the germline ends. The DNA of the CDR3 is TGTGCCAGCAGCTCGACGACAGCGAACTCCTACAATGAGCAGTTCTTC. Translating it yields CASSSTTANSYNEQFF.

This clonotype has more than one count but fewer than ten. The chain employs TRBV20-1 and TRBJ2-3, with 11 bases aligning to TRBD2. The ends lost 5 bases at V and 2 bases at J; junction bases unmatched: 6. The CDR3 totals 15 residues. The V gene's germline CDR1 is DFQATT and CDR2 SNEGSKA (reference sequence). CDR3 DNA sequence: TGCAGTGCTTTTTTAGCGGGGGGGTACACAGATACGCAGTATTTT. Encoded protein: CSAFLAGGYTDTQYF.

V gene TRBV10-3 combines with J gene TRBJ1-1; 7 bases are shared with TRBD1. V lost 3 bases and J lost 4; bases outside the gene matches: 8. CDR3 length: 15 amino acids. The germline gives CDR1 ENHRY, CDR2 SYGVKD. The CDR3 protein is CAISDHDRVGTEAFF. The DNA for the CDR3 is TGTGCCATCAGTGACCACGACAGGGTGGGCACTGAAGCTTTCTTT.